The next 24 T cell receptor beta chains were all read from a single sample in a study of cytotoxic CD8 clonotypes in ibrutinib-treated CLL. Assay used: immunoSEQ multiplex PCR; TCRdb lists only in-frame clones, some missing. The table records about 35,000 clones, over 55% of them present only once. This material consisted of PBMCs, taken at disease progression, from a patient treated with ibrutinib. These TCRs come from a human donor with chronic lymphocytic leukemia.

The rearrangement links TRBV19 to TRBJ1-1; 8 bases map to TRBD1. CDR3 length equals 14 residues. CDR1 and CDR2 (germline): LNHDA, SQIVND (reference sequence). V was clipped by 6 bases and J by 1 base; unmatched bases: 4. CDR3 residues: CASSEDRANTEAFF. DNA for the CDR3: TGTGCCAGTAGCGAGGACAGGGCGAACACTGAAGCTTTCTTT.

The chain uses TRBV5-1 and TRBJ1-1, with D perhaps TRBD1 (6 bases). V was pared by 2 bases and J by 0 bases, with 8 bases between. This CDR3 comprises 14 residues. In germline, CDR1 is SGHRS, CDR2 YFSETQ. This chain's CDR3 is CASSFTGLNTEAFF. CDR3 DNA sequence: TGCGCCAGCAGCTTTACAGGGTTGAACACTGAAGCTTTCTTT.

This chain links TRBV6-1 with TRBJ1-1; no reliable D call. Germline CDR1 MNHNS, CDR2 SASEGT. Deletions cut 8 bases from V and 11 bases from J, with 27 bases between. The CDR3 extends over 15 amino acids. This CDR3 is CASGLTALFTTKAFF. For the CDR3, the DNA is TGTGCCAGCGGTCTCACGGCCCTGTTTACCACCAAGGCTTTCTTT.

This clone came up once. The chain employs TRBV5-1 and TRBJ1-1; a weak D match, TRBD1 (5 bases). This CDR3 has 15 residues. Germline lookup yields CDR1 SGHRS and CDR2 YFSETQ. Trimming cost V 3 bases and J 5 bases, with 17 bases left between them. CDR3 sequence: CASSSEPRVETEAFF. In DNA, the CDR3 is TGCGCCAGCAGCTCGGAGCCCAGGGTAGAAACTGAAGCTTTCTTT. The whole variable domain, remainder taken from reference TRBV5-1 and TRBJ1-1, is KAGVTQTPRYLIKTRGQQVTLSCSPISGHRSVSWYQQTPGQGLQFLFEYFSETQRNKGNFPGRFSGRQFSNSRSEMNVSTLELGDSALYLCASSSEPRVETEAFFGQGTRLTVV.

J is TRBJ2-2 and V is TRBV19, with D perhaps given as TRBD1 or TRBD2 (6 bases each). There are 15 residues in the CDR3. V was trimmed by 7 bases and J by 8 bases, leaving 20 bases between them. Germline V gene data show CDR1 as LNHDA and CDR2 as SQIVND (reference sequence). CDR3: CASMPWGAGEGELFF. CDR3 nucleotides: TGTGCCAGTATGCCTTGGGGGGCCGGGGAAGGGGAGCTGTTTTTT.

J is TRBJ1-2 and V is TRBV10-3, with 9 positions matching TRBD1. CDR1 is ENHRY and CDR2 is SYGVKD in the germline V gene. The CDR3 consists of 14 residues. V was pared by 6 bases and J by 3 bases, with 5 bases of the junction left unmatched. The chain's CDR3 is CAIREGQGDYGYTF. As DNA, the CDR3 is TGTGCCATCAGGGAGGGACAGGGAGACTATGGCTACACCTTC.

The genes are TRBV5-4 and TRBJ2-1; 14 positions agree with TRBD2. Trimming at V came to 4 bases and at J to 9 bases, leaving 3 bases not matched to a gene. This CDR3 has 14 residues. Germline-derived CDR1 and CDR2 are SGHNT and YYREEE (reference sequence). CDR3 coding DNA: TGTGCCAGCAGCCGACTAGCGGGAGGGGGTGAGCAGTTCTTC. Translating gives CASSRLAGGGEQFF.

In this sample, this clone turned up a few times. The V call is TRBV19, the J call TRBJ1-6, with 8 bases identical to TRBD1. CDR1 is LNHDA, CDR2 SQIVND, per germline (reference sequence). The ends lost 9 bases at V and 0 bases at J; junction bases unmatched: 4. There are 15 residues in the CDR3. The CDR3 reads CASRDRSSYNSPLHF. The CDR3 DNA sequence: TGTGCCAGCCGGGACAGGAGCTCCTATAATTCACCCCTCCACTTT.

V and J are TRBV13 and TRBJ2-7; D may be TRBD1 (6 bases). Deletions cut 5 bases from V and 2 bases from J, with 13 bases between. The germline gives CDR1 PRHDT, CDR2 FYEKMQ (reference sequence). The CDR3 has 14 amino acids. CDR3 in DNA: TGTGCCAGCAGCACCTACCGGGACACCTACGAGCAGTACTTC. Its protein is CASSTYRDTYEQYF. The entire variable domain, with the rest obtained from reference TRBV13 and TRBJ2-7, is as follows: AAGVIQSPRHLIKEKRETATLKCYPIPRHDTVYWYQQGPGQDPQFLISFYEKMQSDKGSIPDRFSAQQFSDYHSELNMSSLELGDSALYFCASSTYRDTYEQYFGPGTRLTVT.

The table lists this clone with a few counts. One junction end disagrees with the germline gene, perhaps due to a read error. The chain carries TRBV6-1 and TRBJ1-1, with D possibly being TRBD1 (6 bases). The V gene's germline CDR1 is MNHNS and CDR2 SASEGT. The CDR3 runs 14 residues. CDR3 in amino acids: CASNSPSGGPRGVF. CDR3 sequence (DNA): TGTGCCAGCAACTCTCCGTCAGGCGGCCCCAGGGGAGTCTTT.

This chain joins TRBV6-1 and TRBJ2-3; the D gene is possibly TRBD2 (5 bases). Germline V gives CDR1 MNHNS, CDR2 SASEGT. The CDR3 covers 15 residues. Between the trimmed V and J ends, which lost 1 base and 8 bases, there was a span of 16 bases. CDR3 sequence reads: CASSEEVSGLGTQYF. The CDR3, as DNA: TGTGCCAGCAGTGAAGAAGTAAGCGGTTTGGGTACGCAGTATTTT.

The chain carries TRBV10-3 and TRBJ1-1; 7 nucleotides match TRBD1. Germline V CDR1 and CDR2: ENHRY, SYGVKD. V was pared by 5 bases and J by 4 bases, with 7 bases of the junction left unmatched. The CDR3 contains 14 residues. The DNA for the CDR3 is TGTGCCATCAGTAGTGACAGGGACCTCACTGAAGCTTTCTTT. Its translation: CAISSDRDLTEAFF.

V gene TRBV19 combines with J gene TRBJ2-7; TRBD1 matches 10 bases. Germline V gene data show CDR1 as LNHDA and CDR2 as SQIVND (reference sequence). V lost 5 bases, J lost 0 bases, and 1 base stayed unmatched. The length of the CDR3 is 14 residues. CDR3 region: CASSRTGGSYEQYF. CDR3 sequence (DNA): TGTGCCAGTAGTCGGACAGGGGGCTCCTACGAGCAGTACTTC.

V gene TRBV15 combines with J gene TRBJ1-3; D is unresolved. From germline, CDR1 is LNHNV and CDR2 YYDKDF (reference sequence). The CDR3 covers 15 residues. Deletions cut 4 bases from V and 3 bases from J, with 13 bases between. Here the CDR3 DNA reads TGTGCCACCAGCACTTGGTCGGGCAGTGGAAACACCATATATTTT. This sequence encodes CATSTWSGSGNTIYF.

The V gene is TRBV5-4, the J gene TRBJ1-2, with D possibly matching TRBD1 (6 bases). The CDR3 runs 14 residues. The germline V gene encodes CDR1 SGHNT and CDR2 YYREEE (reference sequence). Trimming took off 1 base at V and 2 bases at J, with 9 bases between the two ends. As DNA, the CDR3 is TGTGCCAGCAGCTTGTGGCAGGGGAACTATGGCTACACCTTC. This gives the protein CASSLWQGNYGYTF.

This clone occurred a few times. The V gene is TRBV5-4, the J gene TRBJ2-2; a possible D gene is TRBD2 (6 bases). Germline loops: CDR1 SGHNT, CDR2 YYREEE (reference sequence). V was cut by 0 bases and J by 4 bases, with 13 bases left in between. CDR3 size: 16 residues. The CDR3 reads CASSLGGGSGTGELFF. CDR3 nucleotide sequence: TGTGCCAGCAGCTTGGGTGGAGGGTCGGGCACCGGGGAGCTGTTTTTT. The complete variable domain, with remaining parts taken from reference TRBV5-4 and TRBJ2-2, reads ETGVTQSPTHLIKTRGQQVTLRCSSQSGHNTVSWYQQALGQGPQFIFQYYREEENGRGNFPPRFSGLQFPNYSSELNVNALELDDSALYLCASSLGGGSGTGELFFGEGSRLTVL.

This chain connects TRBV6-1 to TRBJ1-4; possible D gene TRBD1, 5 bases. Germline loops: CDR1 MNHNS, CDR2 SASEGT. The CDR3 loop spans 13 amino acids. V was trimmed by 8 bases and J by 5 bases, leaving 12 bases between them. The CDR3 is CASLGGGNEKLFF. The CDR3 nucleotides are TGTGCCAGCCTGGGGGGAGGGAATGAAAAACTGTTTTTT.

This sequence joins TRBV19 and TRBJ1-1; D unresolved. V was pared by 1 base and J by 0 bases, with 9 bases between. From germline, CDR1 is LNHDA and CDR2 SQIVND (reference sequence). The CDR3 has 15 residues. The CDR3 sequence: CASSIGSNMNTEAFF. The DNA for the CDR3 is TGTGCCAGTAGTATAGGTTCCAACATGAACACTGAAGCTTTCTTT.

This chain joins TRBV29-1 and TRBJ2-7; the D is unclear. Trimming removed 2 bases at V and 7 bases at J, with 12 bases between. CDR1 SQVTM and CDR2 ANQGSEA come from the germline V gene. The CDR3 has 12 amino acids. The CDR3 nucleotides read TGCAGCGTTGAAACCCGGCAAGGGGAGCAGTACTTC. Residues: CSVETRQGEQYF.

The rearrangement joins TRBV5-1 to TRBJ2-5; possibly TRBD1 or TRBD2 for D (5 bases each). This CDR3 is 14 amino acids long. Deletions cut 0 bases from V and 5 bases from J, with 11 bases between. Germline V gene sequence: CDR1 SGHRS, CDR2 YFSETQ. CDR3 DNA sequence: TGCGCCAGCAGCTTGGGACACTGGGGGGAGACCCAGTACTTC. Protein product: CASSLGHWGETQYF.

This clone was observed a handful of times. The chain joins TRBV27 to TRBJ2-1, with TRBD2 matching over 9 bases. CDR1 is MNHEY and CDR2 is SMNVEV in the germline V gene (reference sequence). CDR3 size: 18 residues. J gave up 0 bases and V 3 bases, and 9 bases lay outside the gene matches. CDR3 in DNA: TGTGCCAGCAGTTTGGGGAGCGGGGGGTCCACCTCCTACAATGAGCAGTTCTTC. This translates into CASSLGSGGSTSYNEQFF.

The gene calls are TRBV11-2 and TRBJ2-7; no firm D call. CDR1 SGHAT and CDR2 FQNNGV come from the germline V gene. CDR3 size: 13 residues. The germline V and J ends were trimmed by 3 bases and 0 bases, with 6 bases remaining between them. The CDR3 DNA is TGTGCCAGCAGCTTGGGCGTCTCCTACGAGCAGTACTTC. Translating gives CASSLGVSYEQYF.

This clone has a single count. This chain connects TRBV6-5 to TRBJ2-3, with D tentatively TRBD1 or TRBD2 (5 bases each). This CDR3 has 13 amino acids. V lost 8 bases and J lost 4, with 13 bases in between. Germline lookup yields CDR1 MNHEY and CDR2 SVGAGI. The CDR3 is CASCPRGADTQYF. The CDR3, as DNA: TGTGCCAGCTGCCCCCGAGGGGCAGATACGCAGTATTTT.

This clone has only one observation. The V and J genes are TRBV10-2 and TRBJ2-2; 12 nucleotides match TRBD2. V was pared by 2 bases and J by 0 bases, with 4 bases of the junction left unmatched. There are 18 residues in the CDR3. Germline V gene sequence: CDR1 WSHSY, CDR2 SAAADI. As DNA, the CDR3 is TGCGCCAGCAGTGAGGGACTAGCGGGACCCGCGAACACCGGGGAGCTGTTTTTT. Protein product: CASSEGLAGPANTGELFF.